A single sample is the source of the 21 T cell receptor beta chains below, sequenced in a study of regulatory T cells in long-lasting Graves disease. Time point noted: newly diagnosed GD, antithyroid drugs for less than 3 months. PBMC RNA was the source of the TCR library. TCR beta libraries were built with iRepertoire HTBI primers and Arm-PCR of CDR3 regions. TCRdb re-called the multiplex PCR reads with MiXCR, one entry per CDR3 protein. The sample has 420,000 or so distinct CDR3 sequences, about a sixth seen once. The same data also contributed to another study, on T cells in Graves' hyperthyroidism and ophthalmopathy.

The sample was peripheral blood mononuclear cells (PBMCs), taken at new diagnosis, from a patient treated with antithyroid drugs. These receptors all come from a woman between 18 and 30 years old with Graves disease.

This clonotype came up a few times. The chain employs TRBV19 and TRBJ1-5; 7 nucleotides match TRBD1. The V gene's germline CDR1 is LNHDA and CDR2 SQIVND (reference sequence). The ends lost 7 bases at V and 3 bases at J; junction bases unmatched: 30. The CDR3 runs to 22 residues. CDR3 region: CASTSLRSARRRQGRDNQPQHF. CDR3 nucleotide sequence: TGTGCCAGTACATCCCTGCGATCGGCCCGAAGAAGACAGGGTAGGGACAATCAGCCCCAGCATTTT. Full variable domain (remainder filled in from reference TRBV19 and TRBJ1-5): DGGITQSPKYLFRKEGQNVTLSCEQNLNHDAMYWYRQDPGQGLRLIYYSQIVNDFQKGDIAEGYSVSREKKESFPLTVTSAQKNPTAFYLCASTSLRSARRRQGRDNQPQHFGDGTRLSIL.

In DNA, the CDR3 is TGCAGCGCCCGACCGACGGTTAATGAAAAACTGTTTTTT. This sequence encodes CSARPTVNEKLFF. The chain carries TRBV29-1 and TRBJ1-4; D not certain. V dropped 7 bases and J dropped 4 bases, with 13 bases sitting between them. CDR3 length equals 13 residues. Germline CDR1 is SQVTM and CDR2 is ANQGSEA.

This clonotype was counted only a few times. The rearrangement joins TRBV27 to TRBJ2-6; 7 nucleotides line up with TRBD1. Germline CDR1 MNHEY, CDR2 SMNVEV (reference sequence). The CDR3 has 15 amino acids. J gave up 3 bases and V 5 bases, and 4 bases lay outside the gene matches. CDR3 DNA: TGTGCCAGCAGTCTTTACAGGGGTGGGGCCAACGTCCTGACTTTC. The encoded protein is CASSLYRGGANVLTF.

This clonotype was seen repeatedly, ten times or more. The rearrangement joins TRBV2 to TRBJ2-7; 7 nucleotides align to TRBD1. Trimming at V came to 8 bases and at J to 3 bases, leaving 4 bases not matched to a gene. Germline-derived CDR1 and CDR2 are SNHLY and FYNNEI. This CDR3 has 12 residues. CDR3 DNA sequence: TGTGCCAGCCGACAGGGCTACTACGAGCAGTACTTC. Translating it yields CASRQGYYEQYF. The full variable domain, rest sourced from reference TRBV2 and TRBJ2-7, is EPEVTQTPSHQVTQMGQEVILRCVPISNHLYFYWYRQILGQKVEFLVSFYNNEISEKSEIFDDQFSVERPDGSNFTLKIRSTKLEDSAMYFCASRQGYYEQYFGPGTRLTVT.

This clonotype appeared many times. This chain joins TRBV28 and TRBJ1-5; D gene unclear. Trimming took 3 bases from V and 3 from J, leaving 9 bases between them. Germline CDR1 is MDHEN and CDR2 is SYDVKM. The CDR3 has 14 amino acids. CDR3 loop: CASSFLTDNQPQHF. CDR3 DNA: TGTGCCAGCAGTTTTCTGACGGACAATCAGCCCCAGCATTTT.

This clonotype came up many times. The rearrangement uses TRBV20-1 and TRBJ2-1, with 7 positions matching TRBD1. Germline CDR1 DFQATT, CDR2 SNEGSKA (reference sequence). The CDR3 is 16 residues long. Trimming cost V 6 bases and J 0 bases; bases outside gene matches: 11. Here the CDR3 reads CSATDRRLGSYNEQFF. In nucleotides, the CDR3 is TGCAGTGCCACGGACAGGCGACTCGGCTCCTACAATGAGCAGTTCTTC.

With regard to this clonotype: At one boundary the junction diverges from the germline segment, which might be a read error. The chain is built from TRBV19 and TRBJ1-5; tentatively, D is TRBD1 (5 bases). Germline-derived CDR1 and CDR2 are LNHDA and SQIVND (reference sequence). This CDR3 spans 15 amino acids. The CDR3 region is CASPPYRYSDQPQHF. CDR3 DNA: TGTGCCTCCCCCCCCTACAGGTATAGCGATCAGCCCCAGCATTTT.

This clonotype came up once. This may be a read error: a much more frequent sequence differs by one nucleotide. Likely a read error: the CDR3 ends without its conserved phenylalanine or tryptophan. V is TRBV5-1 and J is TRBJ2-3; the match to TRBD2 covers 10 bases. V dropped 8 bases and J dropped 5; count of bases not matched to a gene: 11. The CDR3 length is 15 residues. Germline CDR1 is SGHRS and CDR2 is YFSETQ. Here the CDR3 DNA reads TGCGCCAGTCGCCGAGCGGGAGGGCCTGGAGATACGCAGTATCTT. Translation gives CASRRAGGPGDTQYL.

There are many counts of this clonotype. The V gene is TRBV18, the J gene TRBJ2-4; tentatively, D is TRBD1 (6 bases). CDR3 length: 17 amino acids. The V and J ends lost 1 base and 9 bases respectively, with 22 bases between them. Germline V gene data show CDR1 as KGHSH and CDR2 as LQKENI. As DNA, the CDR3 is TGTGCCAGCTCACCACGCATAGAGGGACAAGAAAGAGGCATTCAGTACTTC. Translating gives CASSPRIEGQERGIQYF.

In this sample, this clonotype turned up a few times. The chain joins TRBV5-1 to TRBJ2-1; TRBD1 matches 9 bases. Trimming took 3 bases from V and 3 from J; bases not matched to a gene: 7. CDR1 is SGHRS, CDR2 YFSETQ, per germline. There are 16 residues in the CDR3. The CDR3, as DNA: TGCGCCAGCAGCTCCAGACAGGGGGGCAACTACAATGAGCAGTTCTTC. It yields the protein CASSSRQGGNYNEQFF.

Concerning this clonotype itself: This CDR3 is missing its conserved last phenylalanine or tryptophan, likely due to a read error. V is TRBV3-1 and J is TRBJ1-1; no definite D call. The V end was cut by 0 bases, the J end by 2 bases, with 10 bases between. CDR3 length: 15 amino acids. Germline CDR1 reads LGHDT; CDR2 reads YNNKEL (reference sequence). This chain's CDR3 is CASSQDRNINTEAFS. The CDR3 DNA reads TGTGCCAGCAGCCAAGATCGAAACATAAACACTGAAGCTTTCTCT.

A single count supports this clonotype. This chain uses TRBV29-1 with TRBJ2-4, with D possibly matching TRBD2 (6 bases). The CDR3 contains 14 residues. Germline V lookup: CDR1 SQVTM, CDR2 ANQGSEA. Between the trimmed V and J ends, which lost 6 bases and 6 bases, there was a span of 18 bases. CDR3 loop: CSVLTGTWGNIQYF. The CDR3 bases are TGCAGCGTCTTAACCGGGACTTGGGGAAACATTCAGTACTTC. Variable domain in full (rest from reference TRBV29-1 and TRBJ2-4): SAVISQKPSRDICQRGTSLTIQCQVDSQVTMMFWYRQQPGQSLTLIATANQGSEATYESGFVIDKFPISRPNLTFSTLTVSNMSPEDSSIYLCSVLTGTWGNIQYFGAGTRLSVL.

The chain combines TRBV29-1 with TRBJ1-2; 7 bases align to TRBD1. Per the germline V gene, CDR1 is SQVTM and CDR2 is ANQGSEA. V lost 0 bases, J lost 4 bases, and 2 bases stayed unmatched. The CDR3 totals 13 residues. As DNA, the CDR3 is TGCAGCGTTGAAGAAGGGGGCGCCTATGGCTACACCTTC. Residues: CSVEEGGAYGYTF.

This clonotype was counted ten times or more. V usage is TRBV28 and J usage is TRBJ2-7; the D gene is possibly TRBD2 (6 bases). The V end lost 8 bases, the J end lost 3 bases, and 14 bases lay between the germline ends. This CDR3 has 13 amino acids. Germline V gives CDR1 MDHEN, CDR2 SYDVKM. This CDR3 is CASEYGSLYEQYF. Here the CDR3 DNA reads TGTGCCAGCGAGTACGGGAGCCTCTACGAGCAGTACTTC.

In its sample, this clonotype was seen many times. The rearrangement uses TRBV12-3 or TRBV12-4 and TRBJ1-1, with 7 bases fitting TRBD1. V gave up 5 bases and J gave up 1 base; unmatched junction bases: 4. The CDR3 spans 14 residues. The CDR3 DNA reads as TGTGCCAGCAGTCCGGGACAGACGAACACTGAAGCTTTCTTT. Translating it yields CASSPGQTNTEAFF.

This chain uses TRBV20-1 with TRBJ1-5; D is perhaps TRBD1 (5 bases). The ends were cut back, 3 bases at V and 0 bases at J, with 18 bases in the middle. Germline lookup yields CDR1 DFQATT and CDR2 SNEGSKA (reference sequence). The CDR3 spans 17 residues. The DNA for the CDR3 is TGCAGTGCTAGTGACAGTCAAACCTTTAATAGCAATCAGCCCCAGCATTTT. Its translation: CSASDSQTFNSNQPQHF.

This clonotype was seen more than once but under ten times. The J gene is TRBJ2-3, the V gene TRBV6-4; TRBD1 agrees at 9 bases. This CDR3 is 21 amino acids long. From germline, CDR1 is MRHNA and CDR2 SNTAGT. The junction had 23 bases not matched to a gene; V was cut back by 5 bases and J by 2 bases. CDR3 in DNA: TGTGCCAGCAGTTACCCGGGGGGACAGGGCCGAAAGCCAAACCTCACAGATACGCAGTATTTT. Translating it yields CASSYPGGQGRKPNLTDTQYF.

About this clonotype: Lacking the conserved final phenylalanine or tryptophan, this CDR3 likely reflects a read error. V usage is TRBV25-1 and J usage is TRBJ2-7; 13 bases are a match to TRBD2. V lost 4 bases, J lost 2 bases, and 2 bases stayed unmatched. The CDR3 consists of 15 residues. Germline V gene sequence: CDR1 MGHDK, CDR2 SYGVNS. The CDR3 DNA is TGTGCCAGCAGTGGAGGGACTAGCGGGACCTACGAGCAGTACTCC. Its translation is CASSGGTSGTYEQYS.

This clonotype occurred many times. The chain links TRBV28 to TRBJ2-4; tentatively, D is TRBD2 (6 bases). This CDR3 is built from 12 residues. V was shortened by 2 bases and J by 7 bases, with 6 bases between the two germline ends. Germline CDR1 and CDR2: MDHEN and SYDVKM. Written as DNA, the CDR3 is TGTGCCAGCAGTTTACGGGAGAACATTCAGTACTTC. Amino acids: CASSLRENIQYF. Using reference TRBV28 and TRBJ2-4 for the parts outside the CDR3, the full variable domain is DVKVTQSSRYLVKRTGEKVFLECVQDMDHENMFWYRQDPGLGLRLIYFSYDVKMKEKGDIPEGYSVSREKKERFSLILESASTNQTSMYLCASSLRENIQYFGAGTRLSVL.

CDR3 DNA sequence: TGTGCCAGCAGCCGACAGGGATTGGGCACTGAAGCTTTCTTT. Protein product: CASSRQGLGTEAFF. The chain is built from TRBV3-1 and TRBJ1-1, with 7 positions matching TRBD1. This CDR3 region has 14 residues. The V gene's germline CDR1 is LGHDT and CDR2 YNNKEL (reference sequence). V gave up 4 bases and J gave up 4 bases; unmatched junction bases: 6.

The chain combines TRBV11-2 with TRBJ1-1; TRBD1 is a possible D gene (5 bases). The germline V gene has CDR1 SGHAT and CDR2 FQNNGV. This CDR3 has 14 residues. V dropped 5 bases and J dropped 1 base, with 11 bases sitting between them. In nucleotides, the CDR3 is TGTGCCAGCAGCCCGGGGCCAACGAACACTGAAGCTTTCTTT. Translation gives CASSPGPTNTEAFF.